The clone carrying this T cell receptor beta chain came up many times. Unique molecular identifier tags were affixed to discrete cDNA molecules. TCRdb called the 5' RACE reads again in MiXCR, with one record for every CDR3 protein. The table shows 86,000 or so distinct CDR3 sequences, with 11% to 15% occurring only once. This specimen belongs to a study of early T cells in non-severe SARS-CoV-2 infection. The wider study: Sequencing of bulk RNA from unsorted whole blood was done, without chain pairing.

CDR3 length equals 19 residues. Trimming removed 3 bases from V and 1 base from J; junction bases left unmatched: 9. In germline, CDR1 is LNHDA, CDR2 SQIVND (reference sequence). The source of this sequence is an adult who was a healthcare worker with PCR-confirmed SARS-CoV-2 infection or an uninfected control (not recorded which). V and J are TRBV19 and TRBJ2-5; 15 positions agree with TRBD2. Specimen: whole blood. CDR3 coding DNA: TGTGCCAGTAGTATTAGAGGGACTAGCGGGGGGACGCTCCAAGAGACCCAGTACTTC. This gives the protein CASSIRGTSGGTLQETQYF.